These T cell receptor beta chains were read from a single sample in a study of cytomegalovirus exposure and HLA in healthy donors. Using immunoSEQ multiplex PCR, the repertoire was profiled, and TCRdb retains in-frame clones only, with some absent. The data hold 130,000 or so clones, with around three quarters observed a single time. Sequences were obtained from PBMCs. The receptors derive from a man younger than 40 in good health and CMV-seronegative. The CDR3 runs from the conserved cysteine through the conserved F or W. A D gene is named only where the DNA matches it firmly. For some rows the clone size is stated as once, few or many, or as a class when expanded; others skip it.

d_call: TRBD1
v_call: TRBV19
clone_size: few
j_call: TRBJ2-5
cdr3_aa: CATSGTGRETQYF
cdr3_nt: TGTGCCACCTCCGGGACAGGAAGAGAGACCCAGTACTTC

d_call: TRBD1
v_call: TRBV5-1
clone_size: .
j_call: TRBJ2-1
cdr3_aa: CASSPPTETGEQFF
cdr3_nt: TGCGCCAGCAGCCCACCCACGGAGACAGGGGAGCAGTTCTTC

d_call: .
v_call: TRBV28
clone_size: .
j_call: TRBJ1-4
cdr3_aa: CASSENVGEKLFF
cdr3_nt: TGTGCCAGCAGTGAGAACGTCGGTGAAAAACTGTTTTTT

d_call: .
v_call: TRBV13
clone_size: .
j_call: TRBJ2-5
cdr3_aa: CASSLLSYPARETQYF
cdr3_nt: TGTGCCAGCAGCTTACTGTCTTACCCTGCGCGGGAGACCCAGTACTTC

d_call: .
v_call: TRBV28
clone_size: few
j_call: TRBJ2-2
cdr3_aa: CASKDRVSNTGELFF
cdr3_nt: TGTGCCAGCAAAGACCGGGTTTCGAACACCGGGGAGCTGTTTTTT

d_call: TRBD2
v_call: TRBV28
clone_size: .
j_call: TRBJ2-7
cdr3_aa: CASSLGTSGAYEQYF
cdr3_nt: TGTGCCAGCAGCCTCGGGACTAGCGGTGCCTACGAGCAGTACTTC

d_call: .
v_call: TRBV10-3
clone_size: .
j_call: TRBJ2-7
cdr3_aa: CAISGQFNEQYF
cdr3_nt: TGTGCCATCAGTGGACAGTTCAACGAGCAGTACTTC

d_call: .
v_call: TRBV25-1
clone_size: .
j_call: TRBJ1-1
cdr3_aa: CASSEQGIEAFF
cdr3_nt: TGTGCCAGCAGTGAACAGGGGATTGAAGCTTTCTTT

d_call: TRBD2
v_call: TRBV6-6
clone_size: .
j_call: TRBJ2-1
cdr3_aa: CASSHYSSGRVHEQFF
cdr3_nt: TGTGCCAGCAGCCACTACTCTAGCGGGAGGGTGCATGAGCAGTTCTTC

d_call: .
v_call: TRBV27
clone_size: .
j_call: TRBJ2-3
cdr3_aa: CASSLYSGTDTQYF
cdr3_nt: TGTGCCAGCAGTTTATATAGCGGCACAGATACGCAGTATTTT

d_call: TRBD2
v_call: TRBV6-1
clone_size: .
j_call: TRBJ2-7
cdr3_aa: CASSGQVAGPRGSEQYF
cdr3_nt: TGTGCCAGCAGTGGCCAGGTAGCGGGCCCCCGGGGGTCCGAGCAGTACTTC

d_call: .
v_call: TRBV5-6
clone_size: .
j_call: TRBJ2-7
cdr3_aa: CASSAGPPSPEQYF
cdr3_nt: TGTGCCAGCAGCGCGGGACCACCGAGTCCCGAGCAGTACTTC

d_call: .
v_call: TRBV7-8
clone_size: .
j_call: TRBJ1-4
cdr3_aa: CASSLAQAKSTNEKLFF
cdr3_nt: TGTGCCAGCAGCTTAGCACAGGCGAAGTCAACTAATGAAAAACTGTTTTTT

d_call: .
v_call: TRBV7-8
clone_size: once
j_call: TRBJ1-2
cdr3_aa: CASSDSYYGYTF
cdr3_nt: TGTGCCAGCAGTGACTCCTACTATGGCTACACCTTC

d_call: TRBD1
v_call: TRBV5-4
clone_size: .
j_call: TRBJ2-7
cdr3_aa: CASSQTGTGVSYEQYF
cdr3_nt: TGTGCCAGCAGCCAGACCGGGACAGGGGTCTCCTACGAGCAGTACTTC

d_call: .
v_call: TRBV7-9
clone_size: .
j_call: TRBJ2-7
cdr3_aa: CASSLAGSSYEQYF
cdr3_nt: TGTGCCAGCAGCTTAGCTGGGAGCTCCTACGAGCAGTACTTC

d_call: .
v_call: TRBV5-6
clone_size: .
j_call: TRBJ1-1
cdr3_aa: CASSLGAGVNTEAFF
cdr3_nt: TGTGCCAGCAGCTTGGGGGCGGGGGTGAACACTGAAGCTTTCTTT

d_call: .
v_call: TRBV5-6
clone_size: .
j_call: TRBJ2-7
cdr3_aa: CASSLWAQYEQYF
cdr3_nt: TGTGCCAGCAGCTTATGGGCCCAATACGAGCAGTACTTC

d_call: TRBD2
v_call: TRBV5-4
clone_size: .
j_call: TRBJ2-5
cdr3_aa: CASSRGASGEETQYF
cdr3_nt: TGTGCCAGCAGCCGTGGGGCTAGCGGGGAAGAGACCCAGTACTTC

d_call: TRBD2
v_call: TRBV19
clone_size: few
j_call: TRBJ2-6
cdr3_aa: CASTLGLPGANVLTF
cdr3_nt: TGTGCCAGTACCTTGGGACTACCTGGGGCCAACGTCCTGACTTTC

d_call: .
v_call: TRBV18
clone_size: .
j_call: TRBJ2-6
cdr3_aa: CASSHGQLNSGANVLTF
cdr3_nt: TGTGCCAGCTCCCACGGACAGCTGAACTCTGGGGCCAACGTCCTGACTTTC

d_call: .
v_call: TRBV27
clone_size: .
j_call: TRBJ2-7
cdr3_aa: CASSLGPLYEQYF
cdr3_nt: TGTGCCAGCAGTTTAGGCCCCCTTTACGAGCAGTACTTC

d_call: .
v_call: TRBV7-6
clone_size: .
j_call: TRBJ1-3
cdr3_aa: CASSYSQGNTIYF
cdr3_nt: TGTGCCAGCAGCTACTCGCAAGGAAACACCATATATTTT

d_call: TRBD1
v_call: TRBV28
clone_size: .
j_call: TRBJ2-3
cdr3_aa: CASSLLDRGRDTQYF
cdr3_nt: TGTGCCAGCAGTTTATTGGACAGGGGGCGAGATACGCAGTATTTT

d_call: .
v_call: TRBV18
clone_size: .
j_call: TRBJ2-3
cdr3_aa: CASSLGEATDTQYF
cdr3_nt: TGTGCCAGCTCACTTGGGGAGGCCACAGATACGCAGTATTTT

d_call: .
v_call: TRBV28
clone_size: .
j_call: TRBJ2-7
cdr3_aa: CASSPSWGDEQYF
cdr3_nt: TGTGCCAGCAGTCCTTCCTGGGGGGACGAGCAGTACTTC

d_call: TRBD2
v_call: TRBV30
clone_size: .
j_call: TRBJ2-5
cdr3_aa: CAWDSGGMETQYF
cdr3_nt: TGTGCCTGGGACAGCGGGGGGATGGAGACCCAGTACTTC

d_call: .
v_call: TRBV18
clone_size: .
j_call: TRBJ2-7
cdr3_aa: CASSPLSYEQYF
cdr3_nt: TGTGCCAGCTCACCCCTCTCCTACGAGCAGTACTTC

d_call: TRBD1
v_call: TRBV29-1
clone_size: .
j_call: TRBJ1-2
cdr3_aa: CSVAGQGATNYGYTF
cdr3_nt: TGCAGCGTTGCCGGGCAGGGGGCAACTAACTATGGCTACACCTTC

d_call: .
v_call: TRBV7-7
clone_size: .
j_call: TRBJ2-3
cdr3_aa: CASSQTGVDTQYF
cdr3_nt: TGTGCTAGCAGCCAGACAGGCGTCGATACGCAGTATTTT

d_call: .
v_call: TRBV6-4
clone_size: few
j_call: TRBJ2-1
cdr3_aa: CASSPDSSSYNEQFF
cdr3_nt: TGTGCCAGCAGTCCAGACAGTAGCTCCTACAATGAGCAGTTCTTC

d_call: TRBD2
v_call: TRBV27
clone_size: .
j_call: TRBJ2-7
cdr3_aa: CASSLSRLAGSYEQYF
cdr3_nt: TGTGCCAGCAGTTTATCGAGGCTAGCGGGTTCCTACGAGCAGTACTTC

d_call: TRBD1
v_call: TRBV4-3
clone_size: .
j_call: TRBJ2-5
cdr3_aa: CASSQKGQGAEETQYF
cdr3_nt: TGCGCCAGCAGCCAGAAAGGACAGGGGGCTGAGGAGACCCAGTACTTC

d_call: .
v_call: TRBV7-2
clone_size: .
j_call: TRBJ1-2
cdr3_aa: CASSPGMGNYGYTF
cdr3_nt: TGTGCCAGCAGCCCAGGGATGGGAAACTATGGCTACACCTTC

d_call: .
v_call: TRBV27
clone_size: once
j_call: TRBJ2-1
cdr3_aa: CASSLPAGPYNEQFF
cdr3_nt: TGTGCCAGCAGTCTCCCGGCGGGACCCTACAATGAGCAGTTCTTC

d_call: TRBD1
v_call: TRBV12-5
clone_size: .
j_call: TRBJ2-7
cdr3_aa: CASVLRDRDSYEQYF
cdr3_nt: TGTGCTAGTGTCTTAAGGGACAGGGACTCCTACGAGCAGTACTTC

d_call: .
v_call: TRBV6-5
clone_size: .
j_call: TRBJ1-2
cdr3_aa: CASSYSSRGGYTF
cdr3_nt: TGTGCCAGCAGTTACTCGAGCCGTGGTGGCTACACCTTC

d_call: .
v_call: TRBV5-1
clone_size: once
j_call: TRBJ1-6
cdr3_aa: CASSLRGTGYNSPLHF
cdr3_nt: TGCGCCAGCAGCTTACGGGGGACGGGCTATAATTCACCCCTCCACTTT

d_call: .
v_call: TRBV6-5
clone_size: .
j_call: TRBJ2-1
cdr3_aa: CASTWAEGHNEQFF
cdr3_nt: TGTGCCAGCACCTGGGCCGAGGGCCACAATGAGCAGTTCTTC

d_call: .
v_call: TRBV6-5
clone_size: .
j_call: TRBJ1-5
cdr3_aa: CASSRTGNGNQPQHF
cdr3_nt: TGTGCCAGCAGTCGGACGGGAAATGGCAATCAGCCCCAGCATTTT

d_call: .
v_call: TRBV7-2
clone_size: .
j_call: TRBJ1-2
cdr3_aa: CASSSGTVYGYTF
cdr3_nt: TGTGCCAGCAGCTCGGGAACAGTCTATGGCTACACCTTC

d_call: TRBD1
v_call: TRBV10-3
clone_size: .
j_call: TRBJ1-1
cdr3_aa: CAIGTGPNTEAFF
cdr3_nt: TGTGCCATCGGGACAGGGCCGAACACTGAAGCTTTCTTT

d_call: TRBD1
v_call: TRBV5-6
clone_size: .
j_call: TRBJ1-2
cdr3_aa: CASSRDRGTYGYTF
cdr3_nt: TGTGCCAGCAGCAGGGACAGGGGGACCTATGGCTACACCTTC

d_call: TRBD2
v_call: TRBV5-4
clone_size: .
j_call: TRBJ2-3
cdr3_aa: CASSFSGGGWSDTQYF
cdr3_nt: TGTGCCAGCAGCTTTTCCGGCGGGGGGTGGTCAGATACGCAGTATTTT

d_call: .
v_call: TRBV28
clone_size: .
j_call: TRBJ1-2
cdr3_aa: CASSQYGYTF
cdr3_nt: TGTGCCAGCAGTCAATATGGCTACACCTTC

d_call: TRBD2
v_call: TRBV5-6
clone_size: .
j_call: TRBJ2-6
cdr3_aa: CASSRGGSMANVLTF
cdr3_nt: TGTGCCAGCAGCCGGGGGGGTTCTATGGCCAACGTCCTGACTTTC

d_call: .
v_call: TRBV7-2
clone_size: .
j_call: TRBJ1-3
cdr3_aa: CASSLGGENTIYF
cdr3_nt: TGTGCCAGCAGCTTAGGGGGGGAAAACACCATATATTTT

d_call: TRBD1
v_call: TRBV7-9
clone_size: few
j_call: TRBJ1-4
cdr3_aa: CASSLPGQGGVYEKLFF
cdr3_nt: TGTGCCAGCAGCTTGCCGGGACAGGGGGGGGTGTATGAAAAACTGTTTTTT

d_call: .
v_call: TRBV10-3
clone_size: few
j_call: TRBJ2-3
cdr3_aa: CAISGTSTDTQYF
cdr3_nt: TGTGCCATCAGTGGGACTAGCACAGATACGCAGTATTTT

d_call: .
v_call: TRBV15
clone_size: .
j_call: TRBJ1-1
cdr3_aa: CATSRDLSQNTEAFF
cdr3_nt: TGTGCCACCAGCAGAGATCTATCGCAAAACACTGAAGCTTTCTTT

d_call: TRBD2
v_call: TRBV5-1
clone_size: .
j_call: TRBJ2-5
cdr3_aa: CASSFPGGEQYF
cdr3_nt: TGCGCCAGCAGCTTCCCGGGGGGTGAGCAGTACTTC

d_call: TRBD1
v_call: TRBV5-8
clone_size: .
j_call: TRBJ2-7
cdr3_aa: CASSLDRGNEQYF
cdr3_nt: TGTGCCAGCAGCTTGGACAGGGGCAACGAGCAGTACTTC

d_call: TRBD2
v_call: TRBV29-1
clone_size: .
j_call: TRBJ2-1
cdr3_aa: CSVALAGGEQFF
cdr3_nt: TGCAGCGTTGCACTAGCGGGAGGGGAGCAGTTCTTC

d_call: .
v_call: TRBV6-4
clone_size: .
j_call: TRBJ2-5
cdr3_aa: CASSVSQGETQYF
cdr3_nt: TGTGCCAGCAGTGTCTCTCAGGGAGAGACCCAGTACTTC

d_call: TRBD1
v_call: TRBV27
clone_size: .
j_call: TRBJ2-7
cdr3_aa: CASSRTMTGAHAYEQYF
cdr3_nt: TGTGCCAGCAGTCGAACCATGACAGGGGCCCACGCCTACGAGCAGTACTTC

d_call: .
v_call: TRBV6-1
clone_size: .
j_call: TRBJ1-2
cdr3_aa: CASRRDLSGYTF
cdr3_nt: TGTGCCAGCAGGAGGGACTTGAGTGGCTACACCTTC

d_call: TRBD1
v_call: TRBV4-3
clone_size: .
j_call: TRBJ2-7
cdr3_aa: CASSLGTGDEQYF
cdr3_nt: TGCGCCAGCAGCCTAGGGACAGGGGACGAGCAGTACTTC

d_call: TRBD1
v_call: TRBV7-8
clone_size: .
j_call: TRBJ1-5
cdr3_aa: CASRDDRDLDQPQHF
cdr3_nt: TGTGCCAGCAGGGACGACAGGGATCTGGATCAGCCCCAGCATTTT

d_call: TRBD1
v_call: TRBV9
clone_size: few
j_call: TRBJ1-1
cdr3_aa: CASSVVYRGQTEAFF
cdr3_nt: TGTGCCAGCAGCGTAGTCTATAGGGGGCAAACTGAAGCTTTCTTT

d_call: TRBD2
v_call: TRBV5-5
clone_size: .
j_call: TRBJ2-1
cdr3_aa: CASSLGTSYNEQFF
cdr3_nt: TGTGCCAGCAGCTTGGGGACTAGTTATAACGAGCAGTTCTTC